Following are 18 T cell receptor beta chains from one sample sequenced in a study of beta chain features in type 1 diabetes (dated by TCRdb to 2017 to 2018). The research as a whole found: Type 1 diabetes patients showed a moderate but significant shortening of TCRB CDR3 length in all four CD4+ subsets.

The method was the immunoSEQ multiplex PCR assay. The entire isolated RNA was reverse transcribed using the High Capacity cDNA Reverse Transcription Kit, and thus expressed TCRB transcripts were sequenced. TCRdb re-hosts the immuneACCESS table, in-frame sequences only. Its copies lack some clones; in the studies checked, an unresolved V gene accounts for under half of them, and the cause for the rest is not known. A total of about 340,000 clones appear in this sample, 7% to 10% of them only once. The top ten constitute roughly 1% of the sample. These receptors lack a known antigen. Sample: central memory CD4+ T cells from blood. These receptors were taken from a man under 40 with type 1 diabetes.

The V and J genes are TRBV14 and TRBJ1-6, with D possibly matching TRBD1 (6 bases). The CDR3 contains 13 residues. Trimming left V 3 bases short and J 9 bases short, with 9 bases between. Per germline, CDR1 SGHDN and CDR2 FVKESK. CDR3 sequence: CASSHLRGSPLHF. In DNA, the CDR3 is TGTGCCAGCAGCCACCTCAGGGGTTCACCCCTCCACTTT.

This clone has a handful of counts. The chain recombines TRBV9 with TRBJ2-5; TRBD2 matches at 8 bases. Germline V gene sequence: CDR1 SGDLS, CDR2 YYNGEE. The CDR3 is 16 residues long. V trimming: 5 bases; J trimming: 6 bases; junction bases outside the gene matches: 15. Here the CDR3 reads CASSSPGVAGMKTQYF. CDR3 in DNA: TGTGCCAGCAGTTCCCCCGGGGTAGCGGGAATGAAGACCCAGTACTTC.

The sample holds many counts of this clone. The chain carries TRBV4-3 and TRBJ2-1, with a weak D call TRBD1 (5 bases). The CDR3 totals 16 residues. Germline V gene lookup returns CDR1 LGHNA and CDR2 YSLEER. V lost 5 bases and J 7 bases, leaving 21 bases between the germline ends. The CDR3 nucleotides read TGCGCCAGCAGCATACAGGTGTCAGATTTACCTAATGAGCAGTTCTTC. Protein sequence: CASSIQVSDLPNEQFF.

This clone was counted many times. The chain recombines TRBV28 with TRBJ2-5, with D unresolved. Germline CDR1 is MDHEN and CDR2 is SYDVKM. The CDR3 is 12 residues long. The V gene lost 1 base and the J gene lost 5 bases, with 5 bases spanning the gap. Here the CDR3 reads CASSLSWETQYF. Written as DNA, the CDR3 is TGTGCCAGCAGTTTATCGTGGGAGACCCAGTACTTC.

The chain is built from TRBV10-3 and TRBJ2-3; 8 nucleotides agree with TRBD2. The CDR3 has 16 residues. The germline CDR1 and CDR2 sequences are ENHRY and SYGVKD. Losses at the gene ends were 11 bases for V and 3 bases for J; bases not matched to a gene: 16. The chain's CDR3 is CAVDDGSGGETDTQYF. CDR3 bases: TGTGCCGTCGACGATGGGAGCGGGGGTGAAACAGATACGCAGTATTTT.

This clone was counted between two and nine times. The V gene is TRBV5-4, the J gene TRBJ2-1; 8 bases agree with TRBD1. Germline loops: CDR1 SGHNT, CDR2 YYREEE (reference sequence). Trimming cost V 4 bases and J 12 bases; bases outside gene matches: 9. CDR3 length: 13 amino acids. The CDR3 DNA reads TGTGCCAGCAGCCCAGACCACGACAGGGGGCAGTTCTTC. Its protein product is CASSPDHDRGQFF. The complete variable domain, with remaining parts taken from reference TRBV5-4 and TRBJ2-1, reads ETGVTQSPTHLIKTRGQQVTLRCSSQSGHNTVSWYQQALGQGPQFIFQYYREEENGRGNFPPRFSGLQFPNYSSELNVNALELDDSALYLCASSPDHDRGQFFGPGTRLTVL.

This clone showed up just a few times. V gene TRBV5-8 combines with J gene TRBJ2-3, with 10 nucleotides matching TRBD1. The CDR3 extends over 17 amino acids. From germline, CDR1 is SGHTS and CDR2 YDEGEE. The V and J ends lost 0 bases and 4 bases, in that order; junction bases with no gene match: 8. This CDR3 reads CASSLGNGQGGADTQYF. CDR3 DNA sequence: TGTGCCAGCAGCTTGGGAAACGGACAGGGGGGCGCAGATACGCAGTATTTT.

With respect to this clone: A much larger clone lies one base from this, so it may be a read error. The rearrangement uses TRBV28 and TRBJ2-7, with D tentatively TRBD1 or TRBD2 (5 bases each). CDR1 is MDHEN and CDR2 is SYDVKM in the germline V gene. Trimming took 7 bases from V and 6 from J, leaving 13 bases between them. CDR3 length equals 12 residues. CDR3 sequence: CASTTGRLEQYF. The CDR3 nucleotides are TGTGCCAGCACTACGGGACGGCTCGAGCAGTACTTC.

The rearrangement joins TRBV29-1 to TRBJ2-1; D may be TRBD1 (6 bases). With 4 bases removed from V and 6 bases from J, the gap between germline ends came to 16 bases. Germline V gene sequence: CDR1 SQVTM, CDR2 ANQGSEA. CDR3 length equals 14 residues. CDR3 nucleotides: TGCAGCGTTGTCAAGGGGGAGATATTCAATGAGCAGTTCTTC. It encodes CSVVKGEIFNEQFF.

The chain recombines TRBV30 with TRBJ2-5; D is possibly TRBD1 or TRBD2 (5 bases each). V gave up 6 bases and J gave up 4 bases, with 18 bases separating them. The CDR3 has 14 amino acids. Germline lookup yields CDR1 GTSNPN and CDR2 SVGIG (reference sequence). CDR3 loop: CACYSGTQSETQYF. The CDR3 nucleotides read TGTGCCTGCTATTCCGGGACCCAATCAGAGACCCAGTACTTC.

J is TRBJ2-3 and V is TRBV27; tentatively, D is TRBD2 (5 bases). Looked up from germline, CDR1 is MNHEY and CDR2 is SMNVEV (reference sequence). The CDR3 is 17 residues long. The V and J ends lost 3 bases and 2 bases respectively, with 18 bases between them. The CDR3 reads CASSFYGSSSFTDTQYF. The CDR3 DNA follows: TGTGCCAGCAGTTTTTACGGTTCTTCTAGCTTCACAGATACGCAGTATTTT.

The CDR3 loop is CASSLGLAENIQYF. The CDR3 nucleotides are TGTGCCAGCAGCTTAGGGCTAGCGGAAAACATTCAGTACTTC. This chain joins TRBV7-2 and TRBJ2-4; 7 nucleotides align to TRBD2. V was clipped by 1 base and J by 5 bases; unmatched bases: 2. This CDR3 is 14 amino acids long. Germline assignment: CDR1 SGHTA and CDR2 FQGNSA.

This sequence joins TRBV25-1 and TRBJ1-4; 9 bases line up with TRBD1. Looked up from germline, CDR1 is MGHDK and CDR2 is SYGVNS. Trimming took 3 bases from V and 8 from J; bases not matched to a gene: 7. CDR3 length: 15 residues. The CDR3 sequence: CASSDSGTGMEKLFF. Here the CDR3 DNA reads TGTGCCAGCAGTGACTCCGGGACAGGGATGGAAAAACTGTTTTTT. Using reference TRBV25-1 and TRBJ1-4 for the parts outside the CDR3, the full variable domain is EADIYQTPRYLVIGTGKKITLECSQTMGHDKMYWYQQDPGMELHLIHYSYGVNSTEKGDLSSESTVSRIRTEHFPLTLESARPSHTSQYLCASSDSGTGMEKLFFGSGTQLSVL.

The table lists this clone with a few counts. V and J are TRBV7-2 and TRBJ1-5; D unresolved. The CDR3 is 12 residues long. V lost 4 bases, J lost 4 bases, and 5 bases lay in between. Germline assignment: CDR1 SGHTA and CDR2 FQGNSA. The CDR3 protein is CASSSFNQPQHF. As DNA, the CDR3 is TGTGCCAGCAGCTCCTTTAATCAGCCCCAGCATTTT. Based on the CDR3 plus reference TRBV7-2 and TRBJ1-5, the full variable domain is GAGVSQSPSNKVTEKGKDVELRCDPISGHTALYWYRQSLGQGLEFLIYFQGNSAPDKSGLPSDRFSAERTGGSVSTLTIQRTQQEDSAVYLCASSSFNQPQHFGDGTRLSIL.

The chain recombines TRBV14 with TRBJ2-1; TRBD2 matches at 8 bases. The CDR3 has 17 amino acids. The V gene end was trimmed by 2 bases and the J gene end by 6 bases; junction bases not matched to a gene: 12. Germline lookup yields CDR1 SGHDN and CDR2 FVKESK. CDR3 amino acids: CASSQFSGGSRGNEQFF. The CDR3, as DNA: TGTGCCAGCAGCCAATTCAGCGGGGGCTCGAGGGGCAATGAGCAGTTCTTC.

The V call is TRBV5-6, the J call TRBJ2-7; D may be TRBD2 (5 bases). The germline V gene has CDR1 SGHDT and CDR2 YYEEEE. The CDR3 runs to 13 residues. V was trimmed by 6 bases and J by 3 bases, leaving 13 bases between them. The CDR3 DNA reads as TGTGCCAGCACGGTACCGGAGGACTACGAGCAGTACTTC. Protein product: CASTVPEDYEQYF.

The chain uses TRBV7-2 and TRBJ2-7; D gene ambiguous. Trimming stripped 1 base from V and 7 bases from J, with 17 bases between. The CDR3 contains 15 residues. CDR1 is SGHTA, CDR2 FQGNSA, per germline. Here the CDR3 reads CASSLGSTQSSEQYF. In nucleotides, the CDR3 is TGTGCCAGCAGCTTAGGATCAACCCAGAGCTCAGAGCAGTACTTC. Variable domain in full (rest from reference TRBV7-2 and TRBJ2-7): GAGVSQSPSNKVTEKGKDVELRCDPISGHTALYWYRQSLGQGLEFLIYFQGNSAPDKSGLPSDRFSAERTGGSVSTLTIQRTQQEDSAVYLCASSLGSTQSSEQYFGPGTRLTVT.

This clone was recorded a few times. The chain couples TRBV7-2 to TRBJ2-1; D not resolved. This CDR3 contains 13 residues. Germline V gene data show CDR1 as SGHTA and CDR2 as FQGNSA. Trimming took off 3 bases at V and 9 bases at J, with 12 bases between the two ends. The CDR3 DNA reads TGTGCCAGCAGCTTCTGGGGTTGGGGTGAGCAGTTCTTC. Its translation: CASSFWGWGEQFF.